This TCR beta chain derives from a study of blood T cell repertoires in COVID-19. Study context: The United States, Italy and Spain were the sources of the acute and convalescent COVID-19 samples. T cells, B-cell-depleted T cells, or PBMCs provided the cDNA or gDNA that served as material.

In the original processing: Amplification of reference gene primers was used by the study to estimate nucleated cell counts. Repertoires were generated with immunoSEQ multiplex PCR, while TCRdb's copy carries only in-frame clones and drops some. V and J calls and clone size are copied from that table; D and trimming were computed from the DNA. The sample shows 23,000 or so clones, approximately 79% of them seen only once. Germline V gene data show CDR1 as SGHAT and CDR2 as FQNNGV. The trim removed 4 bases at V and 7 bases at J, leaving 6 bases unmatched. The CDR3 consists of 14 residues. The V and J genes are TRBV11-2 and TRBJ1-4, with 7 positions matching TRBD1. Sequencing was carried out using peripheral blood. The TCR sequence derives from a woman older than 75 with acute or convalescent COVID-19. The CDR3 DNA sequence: TGTGCCAGCAGCTCGACAGGGCTGGGTGAAAAACTGTTTTTT. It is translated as CASSSTGLGEKLFF. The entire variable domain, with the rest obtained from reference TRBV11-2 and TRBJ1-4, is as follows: EAGVAQSPRYKIIEKRQSVAFWCNPISGHATLYWYQQILGQGPKLLIQFQNNGVVDDSQLPKDRFSAERLKGVDSTLKIQPAKLEDSAVYLCASSSTGLGEKLFFGSGTQLSVL.